This T cell receptor (beta chain) was captured by sequencing in a study of OX40 agonist ivuxolimab in advanced cancers. The CDR3 spans 14 residues. The V gene lost 3 bases and the J gene lost 0 bases, with 6 bases spanning the gap. Germline loops: CDR1 KGHSH, CDR2 LQKENI. This table comes from immunoSEQ multiplex PCR, and its TCRdb copy is limited to in-frame clones, with some not included. In the table there are fewer than 85,000 clones, 90% of which are singletons. The material was CD4+ or CD8+ T cells sorted from blood, obtained in a trial of the OX40 agonist ivuxolimab. The chain links TRBV18 to TRBJ1-3; D is unresolved. This TCR was recovered from an adult with an advanced solid tumor such as melanoma, head and neck, liver or kidney cancer. As DNA, the CDR3 is TGTGCCAGCTCACCGGGCATCTCTGGAAACACCATATATTTT. It specifies CASSPGISGNTIYF.